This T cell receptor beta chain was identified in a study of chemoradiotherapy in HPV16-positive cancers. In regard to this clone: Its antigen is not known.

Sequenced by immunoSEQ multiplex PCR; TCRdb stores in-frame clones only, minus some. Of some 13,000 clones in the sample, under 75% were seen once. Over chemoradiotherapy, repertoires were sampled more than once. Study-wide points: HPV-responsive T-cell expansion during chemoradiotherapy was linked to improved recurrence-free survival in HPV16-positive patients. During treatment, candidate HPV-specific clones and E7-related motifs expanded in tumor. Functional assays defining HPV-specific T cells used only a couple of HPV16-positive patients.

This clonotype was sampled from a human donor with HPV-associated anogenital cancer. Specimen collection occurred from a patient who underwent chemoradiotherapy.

CDR3 amino acids: CASTRGREGLGDTQYF. CDR3 DNA sequence: TGTGCCAGTACTCGAGGGCGGGAGGGCCTGGGAGATACGCAGTATTTT. J is TRBJ2-3 and V is TRBV19; TRBD2 agrees at 9 bases. The germline CDR1 and CDR2 sequences are LNHDA and SQIVND (reference sequence). The CDR3 consists of 16 residues. Trimming removed 7 bases from V and 5 bases from J; junction bases left unmatched: 13.